This TCR beta chain was obtained from a study of shared clonotypes between healthy human individuals. Study-level findings and limits: Clonotypes shared by all four sorted-subset donors had higher generation probabilities than non-shared clonotypes.

Trimming cost V 3 bases and J 6 bases, with 12 bases left between them. The CDR3 covers 13 residues. Germline CDR1 KGHSH, CDR2 LQKENI. The table came from immunoSEQ multiplex PCR; TCRdb's copy has only in-frame clones and leaves some out. The data contain about 1.1 million clones, approximately 80% of them seen just once; the ten biggest clones take up 0.89%. Adults of Caucasian background living in Nashville, Tennessee made up all donors. Remarks on this clone: As yet, its antigen is unknown.

The sample was memory CD4+ T cells from PBMCs. Described subset: CD45RA-negative fraction. This TCR derives from a man aged 18 to 29 in good health. Some clones in this sample may be carry-over from other donors' samples. The gene calls are TRBV18 and TRBJ2-7; D perhaps matches TRBD2 (6 bases). CDR3 sequence: CASSPGGTSEQYF. The CDR3 bases are TGTGCCAGCTCACCGGGAGGTACTTCCGAGCAGTACTTC.